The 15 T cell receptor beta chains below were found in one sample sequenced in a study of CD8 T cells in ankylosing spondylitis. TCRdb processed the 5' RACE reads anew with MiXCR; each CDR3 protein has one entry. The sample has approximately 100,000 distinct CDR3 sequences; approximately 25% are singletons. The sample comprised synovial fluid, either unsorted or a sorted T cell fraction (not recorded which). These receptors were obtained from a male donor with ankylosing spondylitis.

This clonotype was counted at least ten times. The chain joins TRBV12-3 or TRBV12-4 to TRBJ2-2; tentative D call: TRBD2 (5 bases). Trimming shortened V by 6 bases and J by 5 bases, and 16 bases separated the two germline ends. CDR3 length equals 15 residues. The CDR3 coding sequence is TGTGCCAGCAGCAGACTAACGGGAAGTACCGGGGAGCTGTTTTTT. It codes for CASSRLTGSTGELFF.

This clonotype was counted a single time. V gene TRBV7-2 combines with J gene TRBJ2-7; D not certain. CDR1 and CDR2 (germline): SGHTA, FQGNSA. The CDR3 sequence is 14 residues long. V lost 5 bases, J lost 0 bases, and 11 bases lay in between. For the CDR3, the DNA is TGTGCCAGCAGCCCCGGACGGAACTCCTACGAGCAGTACTTC. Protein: CASSPGRNSYEQYF.

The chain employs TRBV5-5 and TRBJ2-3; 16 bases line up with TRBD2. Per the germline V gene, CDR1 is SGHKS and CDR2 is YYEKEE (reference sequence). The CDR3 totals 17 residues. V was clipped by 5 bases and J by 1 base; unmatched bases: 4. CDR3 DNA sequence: TGTGCCAGCAGTTTCGGGACTAGCGGGAGGGGCACAGATACGCAGTATTTT. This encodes CASSFGTSGRGTDTQYF.

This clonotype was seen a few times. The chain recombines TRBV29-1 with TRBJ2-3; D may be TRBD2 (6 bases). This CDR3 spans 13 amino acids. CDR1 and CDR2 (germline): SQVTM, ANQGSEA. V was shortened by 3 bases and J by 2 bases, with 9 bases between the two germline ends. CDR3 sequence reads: CSVDGRDTDTQYF. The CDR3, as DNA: TGCAGCGTTGACGGGCGGGACACAGATACGCAGTATTTT.

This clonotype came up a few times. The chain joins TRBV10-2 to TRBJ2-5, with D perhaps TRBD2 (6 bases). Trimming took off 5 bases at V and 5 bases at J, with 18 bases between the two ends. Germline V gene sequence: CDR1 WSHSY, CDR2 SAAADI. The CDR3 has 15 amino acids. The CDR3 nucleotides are TGCGCCAGCAGTCCTTCCGGGATTAGCGGTGAGACCCAGTACTTC. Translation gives CASSPSGISGETQYF.

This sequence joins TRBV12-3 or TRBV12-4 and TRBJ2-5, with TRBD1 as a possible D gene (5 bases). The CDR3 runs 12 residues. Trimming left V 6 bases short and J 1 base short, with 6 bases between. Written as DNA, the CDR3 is TGTGCCAGCAGAGACAGCCAAGAGACCCAGTACTTC. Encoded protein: CASRDSQETQYF.

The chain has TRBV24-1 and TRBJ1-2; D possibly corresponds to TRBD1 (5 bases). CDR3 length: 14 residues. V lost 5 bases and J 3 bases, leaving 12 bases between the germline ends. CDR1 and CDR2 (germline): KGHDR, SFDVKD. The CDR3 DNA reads TGTGCCACCAGTGCTGGGGGAGGAGACTATGGCTACACCTTC. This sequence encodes CATSAGGGDYGYTF.

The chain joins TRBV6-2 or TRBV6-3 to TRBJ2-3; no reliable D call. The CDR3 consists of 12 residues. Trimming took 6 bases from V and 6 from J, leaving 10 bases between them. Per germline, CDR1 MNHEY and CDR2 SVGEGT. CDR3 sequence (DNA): TGTGCCAGCAGCCCTTCTCAGGATACGCAGTATTTT. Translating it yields CASSPSQDTQYF.

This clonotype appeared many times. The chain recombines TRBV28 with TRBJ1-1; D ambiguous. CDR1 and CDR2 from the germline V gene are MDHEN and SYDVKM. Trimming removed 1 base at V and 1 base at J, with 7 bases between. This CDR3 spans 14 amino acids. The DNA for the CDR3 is TGTGCCAGCAGTTTATCCCCCAGGAACACTGAAGCTTTCTTT. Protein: CASSLSPRNTEAFF.

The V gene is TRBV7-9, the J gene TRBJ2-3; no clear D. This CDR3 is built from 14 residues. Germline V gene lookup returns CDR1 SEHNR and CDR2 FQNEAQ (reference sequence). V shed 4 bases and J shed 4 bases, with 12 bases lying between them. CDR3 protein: CASSSRTRADTQYF. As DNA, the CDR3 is TGTGCCAGCAGCTCCCGGACCCGGGCAGATACGCAGTATTTT.

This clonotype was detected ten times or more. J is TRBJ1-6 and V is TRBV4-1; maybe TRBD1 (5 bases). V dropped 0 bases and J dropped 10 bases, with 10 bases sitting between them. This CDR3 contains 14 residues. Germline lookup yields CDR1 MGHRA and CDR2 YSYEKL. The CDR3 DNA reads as TGCGCCAGCAGCCAAGAAGGGGCGATATCACCCCTCCACTTT. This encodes CASSQEGAISPLHF.

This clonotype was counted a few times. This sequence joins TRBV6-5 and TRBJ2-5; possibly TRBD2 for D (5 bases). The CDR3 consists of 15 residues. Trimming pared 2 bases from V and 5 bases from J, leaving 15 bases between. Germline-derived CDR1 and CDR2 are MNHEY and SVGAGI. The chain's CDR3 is CASSYDPAARETQYF. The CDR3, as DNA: TGTGCCAGCAGTTACGACCCAGCGGCGAGGGAGACCCAGTACTTC.

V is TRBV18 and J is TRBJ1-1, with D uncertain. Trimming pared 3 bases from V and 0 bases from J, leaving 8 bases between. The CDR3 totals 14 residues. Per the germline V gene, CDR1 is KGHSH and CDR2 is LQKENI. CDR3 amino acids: CASSPGQVNTEAFF. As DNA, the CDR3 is TGTGCCAGCTCACCTGGGCAGGTGAACACTGAAGCTTTCTTT.

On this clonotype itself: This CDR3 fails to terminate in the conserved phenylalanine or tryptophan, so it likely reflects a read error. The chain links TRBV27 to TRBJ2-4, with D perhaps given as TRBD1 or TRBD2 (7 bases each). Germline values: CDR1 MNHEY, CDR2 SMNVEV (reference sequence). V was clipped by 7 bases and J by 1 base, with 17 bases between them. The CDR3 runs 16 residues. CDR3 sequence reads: CASTGGARGAKNIQYS. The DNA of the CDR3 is TGTGCCAGCACAGGGGGGGCTAGGGGGGCCAAAAACATTCAGTACTCC.

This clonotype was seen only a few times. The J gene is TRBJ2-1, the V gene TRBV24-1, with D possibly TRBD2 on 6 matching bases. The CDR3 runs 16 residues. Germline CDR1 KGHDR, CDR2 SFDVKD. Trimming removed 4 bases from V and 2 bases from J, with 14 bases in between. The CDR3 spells CATSDTPGSPYNEQFF. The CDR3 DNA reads TGTGCCACCAGTGACACTCCCGGGAGCCCCTACAATGAGCAGTTCTTC.